Included here is one T cell receptor (beta chain) sequence, with context. Ages ranged from roughly 18 to 100 years, with residence in around 24 US areas. Participant reports of clinical history set cohort assignment. Recovered Cohort 3 donors showed two negative PCRs, clearance, or symptom resolution. This CDR3 has 15 amino acids. The germline gives CDR1 SGHRS, CDR2 YFSETQ. The V gene end was trimmed by 4 bases and the J gene end by 8 bases; junction bases not matched to a gene: 9. The sample is drawn from a study of blood T cell repertoires in COVID-19. Study-level information: The cDNA or gDNA used as material had been derived from T cells, B-cell-depleted T cells, or PBMCs.

The repertoire was sequenced with immunoSEQ multiplex PCR; TCRdb's copy has only in-frame clones and lacks some. The sample shows 250,000 to 350,000 clones, roughly nine tenths of them seen only once. The material sequenced was PBMCs or T cells enriched from blood (not recorded which). The receptor comes from a woman aged 18-29 years who had recovered from COVID-19. The chain links TRBV5-1 to TRBJ1-6, with TRBD1 matching over 7 bases. Here the CDR3 reads CASSTLDREDSPLHF. CDR3 DNA sequence: TGCGCCAGCAGCACCCTCGACAGGGAGGATTCACCCCTCCACTTT. Full variable domain (missing parts from reference TRBV5-1 and TRBJ1-6): KAGVTQTPRYLIKTRGQQVTLSCSPISGHRSVSWYQQTPGQGLQFLFEYFSETQRNKGNFPGRFSGRQFSNSRSEMNVSTLELGDSALYLCASSTLDREDSPLHFGNGTRLTVT.